This entry lists 19 T cell receptor beta chains sequenced from one sample in a study of blood T cell repertoires in COVID-19. Method: immunoSEQ multiplex PCR; TCRdb's copy keeps in-frame clones and lacks some. Here the sample spans 140,000 or so clones, about four fifths being singletons. Sequences were obtained from peripheral blood. The receptors come from a man in his 70s who had recovered from COVID-19.

The chain combines TRBV3-1 (or the pseudogene TRBV3-2) with TRBJ2-2; 8 bases are shared with TRBD2. J lost 5 bases, V lost 1 base, and 12 bases had no gene match. This CDR3 is 18 amino acids long. Per germline, CDR1 LGHDT and CDR2 YNNKEL (reference sequence). As DNA, the CDR3 is TGTGCCAGCAGCCAAGGACTAGCGACACCCCGGTTAACCGGGGAGCTGTTTTTT. Translating gives CASSQGLATPRLTGELFF.

The rearrangement uses TRBV19 and TRBJ1-4, with 7 bases lining up with TRBD1. The CDR3 contains 14 residues. V gave up 3 bases and J gave up 4 bases; unmatched junction bases: 2. Germline-derived CDR1 and CDR2 are LNHDA and SQIVND (reference sequence). CDR3 loop: CASSIGQVNEKLFF. The CDR3 DNA reads TGTGCCAGTAGTATTGGACAGGTTAATGAAAAACTGTTTTTT.

V gene TRBV19 combines with J gene TRBJ2-3; no reliable D call. This CDR3 has 14 amino acids. CDR1 LNHDA and CDR2 SQIVND come from the germline V gene (reference sequence). The germline V and J ends were trimmed by 3 bases and 0 bases, with 7 bases remaining between them. In DNA, the CDR3 is TGTGCCAGTAGTATTACAGCTAGCACAGATACGCAGTATTTT. This translates into CASSITASTDTQYF.

The V and J genes are TRBV29-1 and TRBJ2-7, with 10 bases fitting TRBD2. V gave up 5 bases and J gave up 3 bases; unmatched junction bases: 4. Germline CDR1 and CDR2: SQVTM and ANQGSEA. This CDR3 has 13 amino acids. In nucleotides, the CDR3 is TGCAGCGTTTCTAGCGGGAGCTACTACGAGCAGTACTTC. The encoded protein is CSVSSGSYYEQYF.

This chain links TRBV14 with TRBJ2-7, with D perhaps matching TRBD2 (5 bases). In germline, CDR1 is SGHDN, CDR2 FVKESK. The CDR3 contains 13 residues. Trimming took 5 bases from V and 3 from J, leaving 11 bases between them. The CDR3: CASSAYRDYEQYF. In DNA form, the CDR3 reads TGTGCCAGCAGCGCCTACCGGGACTACGAGCAGTACTTC.

Concerning this clone itself: This sample also contains other DNA sequences that code for the same CDR3. The chain carries TRBV3-1 (or the pseudogene TRBV3-2) and TRBJ2-3; possibly TRBD2 for D (5 bases). The CDR3 sequence is 15 residues long. CDR1 is LGHDT and CDR2 is YNNKEL in the germline V gene (reference sequence). The V gene lost 1 base and the J gene lost 8 bases, with 16 bases spanning the gap. The CDR3: CASSQAPNGAATQYF. CDR3 nucleotide sequence: TGTGCCAGCAGCCAAGCCCCCAACGGAGCGGCTACGCAGTATTTT.

CDR3 nucleotides: TGTGCCATCAGTGAAACTAGCGGGACCACAGATACGCAGTATTTT. Protein sequence: CAISETSGTTDTQYF. This rearrangement joins TRBV10-3 to TRBJ2-3, with TRBD2 matching 10 bases. The CDR3 spans 15 residues. Germline V gene data show CDR1 as ENHRY and CDR2 as SYGVKD. V lost 3 bases to trimming and J lost 2 bases; unmatched junction nucleotides: 2.

V usage is TRBV4-1 and J usage is TRBJ1-3; D gene uncertain. The CDR3 is 15 amino acids. CDR1 and CDR2 (germline): MGHRA, YSYEKL. The ends were cut back, 3 bases at V and 0 bases at J, with 9 bases in the middle. In nucleotides, the CDR3 is TGCGCCAGCAGCCAGTGGGAGTTCTCTGGAAACACCATATATTTT. This encodes CASSQWEFSGNTIYF.

CDR3 region: CAWNLDRAPYEQYF. CDR3 nucleotide sequence: TGTGCCTGGAATTTAGACAGGGCCCCCTACGAGCAGTACTTC. The chain links TRBV30 to TRBJ2-7; 7 bases fit TRBD1. The V gene's germline CDR1 is GTSNPN and CDR2 SVGIG (reference sequence). The J segment lost 2 bases and the V segment lost 4 bases, leaving 8 bases of the junction unmatched. CDR3 length: 14 amino acids.

This sequence joins TRBV11-2 and TRBJ2-1, with D possibly TRBD1 on 6 matching bases. This CDR3 is 14 amino acids long. Germline V CDR1 and CDR2: SGHAT, FQNNGV. V dropped 2 bases and J dropped 5 bases, with 10 bases sitting between them. CDR3 DNA sequence: TGTGCCAGCAGCTTATTAGGACAGAACAATGAGCAGTTCTTC. It encodes CASSLLGQNNEQFF. Filled out from reference TRBV11-2 and TRBJ2-1, the complete variable domain reads EAGVAQSPRYKIIEKRQSVAFWCNPISGHATLYWYQQILGQGPKLLIQFQNNGVVDDSQLPKDRFSAERLKGVDSTLKIQPAKLEDSAVYLCASSLLGQNNEQFFGPGTRLTVL.

The chain recombines TRBV9 with TRBJ1-4; the D is unclear. The germline V gene has CDR1 SGDLS and CDR2 YYNGEE. CDR3 length: 15 amino acids. V lost 0 bases and J 4 bases, leaving 10 bases between the germline ends. The CDR3 bases are TGTGCCAGCAGCGTAGGTGGTCACATTAATGAAAAACTGTTTTTT. Its translation is CASSVGGHINEKLFF.

The chain carries TRBV19 and TRBJ2-1, with 9 positions matching TRBD1. The CDR3 extends over 15 amino acids. The V and J ends lost 5 bases and 7 bases, in that order; junction bases with no gene match: 9. CDR1 is LNHDA and CDR2 is SQIVND in the germline V gene (reference sequence). CDR3 DNA: TGTGCCAGTAGTGCCGGGACAGGGCCTAATAATGAGCAGTTCTTC. This gives the protein CASSAGTGPNNEQFF.

V and J are TRBV3-1 (or the pseudogene TRBV3-2) and TRBJ2-1; TRBD2 matches 13 bases. Germline values: CDR1 LGHDT, CDR2 YNNKEL (reference sequence). The junction had 10 bases not matched to a gene; V was cut back by 4 bases and J by 10 bases. This CDR3 contains 16 residues. CDR3 protein: CASSRQGLAGTGEQFF. The CDR3 DNA is TGTGCCAGCAGCCGGCAGGGACTAGCGGGAACAGGGGAGCAGTTCTTC.

This sequence joins TRBV7-8 and TRBJ2-7; 11 nucleotides align to TRBD1. Looked up from germline, CDR1 is SGHVS and CDR2 is FQNEAQ. Unmatched junction bases numbered 16, after V lost 0 bases and J lost 9 bases. CDR3 length: 18 residues. Here the CDR3 DNA reads TGTGCCAGCAGCTTAGCAGCCACATATGGGACAGGGGGAGGTGGGCAGTACTTC. Encoded protein: CASSLAATYGTGGGGQYF.

This chain links TRBV5-1 with TRBJ2-7; TRBD2 matches at 7 bases. Losses at the gene ends were 2 bases for V and 3 bases for J; bases not matched to a gene: 8. This CDR3 region has 15 residues. Germline-derived CDR1 and CDR2 are SGHRS and YFSETQ. The CDR3 reads CASSFVTSSNYEQYF. CDR3 DNA: TGCGCCAGCAGCTTCGTGACTAGCTCTAACTACGAGCAGTACTTC.

This chain links TRBV24-1 with TRBJ2-5; D is ambiguous. Germline V lookup: CDR1 KGHDR, CDR2 SFDVKD. The CDR3 spans 12 residues. Between the trimmed V and J ends, which lost 4 bases and 9 bases, there was a span of 11 bases. DNA for the CDR3: TGTGCCACCAGTGACCCCCCCCCGGCCCAGTACTTC. This codes for CATSDPPPAQYF.

The V and J genes are TRBV6-1 and TRBJ2-2; a weak D match, TRBD2 (5 bases). Trimming removed 2 bases from V and 3 bases from J, with 13 bases in between. CDR3 length: 16 residues. Germline lookup yields CDR1 MNHNS and CDR2 SASEGT. The CDR3, as DNA: TGTGCCAGCAGTGAACTGCGGGTCCTTTACACCGGGGAGCTGTTTTTT. The encoded protein is CASSELRVLYTGELFF.

The chain carries TRBV3-1 (or the pseudogene TRBV3-2) and TRBJ1-5, with 9 bases lining up with TRBD1. Germline CDR1 reads LGHDT; CDR2 reads YNNKEL (reference sequence). The CDR3 loop spans 15 amino acids. V lost 4 bases to trimming and J lost 2 bases; unmatched junction nucleotides: 3. The CDR3 nucleotides read TGTGCCAGCAGCCCCGGGACAGGGCGCAATCAGCCCCAGCATTTT. Its translation: CASSPGTGRNQPQHF.

The chain is built from TRBV3-1 (or the pseudogene TRBV3-2) and TRBJ2-1; D might be TRBD2 (6 bases). Germline loops: CDR1 LGHDT, CDR2 YNNKEL (reference sequence). This CDR3 has 15 amino acids. V was shortened by 4 bases and J by 1 base, with 11 bases between the two germline ends. CDR3 sequence reads: CASSPRGGSYNEQFF. The CDR3 region has the DNA TGTGCCAGCAGCCCCCGAGGAGGGTCCTACAATGAGCAGTTCTTC.